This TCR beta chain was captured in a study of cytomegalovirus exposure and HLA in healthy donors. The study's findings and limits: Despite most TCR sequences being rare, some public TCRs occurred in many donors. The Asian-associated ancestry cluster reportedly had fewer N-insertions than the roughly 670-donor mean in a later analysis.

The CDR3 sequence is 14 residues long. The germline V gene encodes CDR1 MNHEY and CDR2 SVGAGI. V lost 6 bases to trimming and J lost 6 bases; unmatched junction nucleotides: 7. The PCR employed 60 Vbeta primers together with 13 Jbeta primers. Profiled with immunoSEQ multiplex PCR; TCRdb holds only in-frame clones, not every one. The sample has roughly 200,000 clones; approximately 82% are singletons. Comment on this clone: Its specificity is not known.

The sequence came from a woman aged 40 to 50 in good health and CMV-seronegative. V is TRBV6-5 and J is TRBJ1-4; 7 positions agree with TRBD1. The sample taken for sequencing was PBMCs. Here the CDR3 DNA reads TGTGCCAGCAGAAAACAGGGGCTTCATGAAAAACTGTTTTTT. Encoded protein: CASRKQGLHEKLFF.